This T cell receptor (beta chain) was recorded in a study of T cells in Graves' hyperthyroidism and ophthalmopathy (dated by TCRdb to the late 2010s). Context from the whole study: Peripheral blood samples were taken at initial diagnosis, before any treatment was given. The study also compared thyroid tissue and blood T-cell repertoires from a handful of Graves' hyperthyroidism patients. The roughly 100 discovery patients were randomly divided into training and test sets at a 7:3 ratio. Once sampling was done, hyperthyroidism patients were given methimazole at a starting dose of 30 mg daily, whereas ophthalmopathy patients were given high-dose intravenous methylprednisolone. To identify TCR V-J signatures that set the groups apart, the researchers used a discovery cohort of 100 patients, made up of 43 with Graves' ophthalmopathy and some 56 with stable Graves' hyperthyroidism. According to the paper, TCR Vbeta CDR3 sequencing was carried out on 135 peripheral blood samples, which came from approximately 41 ophthalmopathy, some 73 hyperthyroidism and roughly 17 progressor patients. An independent validation cohort of under 20 hyperthyroidism patients and about 16 patients who later progressed to ophthalmopathy tested prospective prediction of ophthalmopathy.

The sample holds many counts of this clonotype. Its antigen is unknown. Qualities for individual bases were not recorded, and no much larger clone is one base off. Graves' hyperthyroidism was defined as stable when no progression to ophthalmopathy occurred over 18 months of follow-up. Hyperthyroidism patients were newly diagnosed, with disease duration under 2 months, and aged 18 to 65 years. Exclusion was applied to patients with uncontrolled infections, other autoimmune diseases, pregnancy or lactation. Clinical symptoms, serum thyroxine and TRAb, thyroid ultrasound, and orbital computed tomography formed the basis for the diagnoses. PBMCs were isolated from 8 to 10 ml of fresh peripheral blood by Ficoll-Paque density gradient centrifugation. Total RNA was extracted using Trizol reagent, and RNA quality was assessed on an Agilent 2100 Bioanalyzer. The research as a whole found: No statistical method was used to set the sample size in advance, and investigators knew the group allocation. During validation, the model predicted progression to ophthalmopathy a median of about 6.5 months ahead of onset, with 70.59% sensitivity and almost 75% specificity. Most expanded thyroid clonotypes (frequency above 0.001) were also detected in blood, suggesting blood repertoires may reflect thyroid immune responses. Ophthalmopathy was separated from stable hyperthyroidism by a 13 V-J signature model, with about 86% sensitivity and just over 81% specificity obtained in cross-validation and 80%/75% obtained in testing.

The TCR beta CDR3 regions were amplified from RNA transcripts. A first-round RT-PCR of the TCR CDR3 used the HTBI primer set with the Qiagen OneStep RT-PCR kit. The libraries were constructed in a second round of multiplex PCR and then size-selected and purified. The libraries were sequenced on an Illumina HiSeq2000 using paired-end 100 bp reads. In the source study's methods: Raw data were processed with SOAPnuke, discarding reads with adapters, uncalled bases, mean Phred below 15, or no exact constant-primer or identifier match. COPE v1.2.5 was used to merge the high-quality paired reads, and each unique nucleotide sequence was defined as a clonotype. MiTCR v1.1 was used to align clonotypes to the IMGT TRBV, TRBD and TRBJ reference segments. The analysis included only V-J combinations with a frequency above 0.0001, which together covered 99% to 99.2% of the repertoires. A TCS score was defined as the ratio between F50 (clonal expansion) and ExV (chaos), using BLOSUM62-based TCRdist between CDR3 peptides within each V-J. Welch's t-statistics and random forest reduced roughly 540 V-J features to 13, which were used in a naive Bayes classifier (R e1071). Clones were called with MiXCR by TCRdb after fastp trimmed the public reads at Q25, and only in-frame beta chains were retained. For every CDR3 protein sequence, its rows merge into one entry that carries the most common genes and DNA. TCRdb assigned the V and J calls; the authors' analysis was not used. This sample has about 550,000 distinct CDR3 sequences in its table, and 20% of those were observed once. The ten top clones hold about 25% of the sample.

The sequencing sample was made of blood. The TCR sequence derives from a man between 18 and 29 years old with Graves' hyperthyroidism.

The CDR3 reads as follows: CASSYSAVSGYTF. The DNA reads as follows: TGTGCCAGCAGTTATTCGGCTGTCAGTGGCTACACCTTC. The chain is made from TRBV6-5 and TRBJ1-2; no D segment can be confidently identified. The CDR3 starts with the cysteine, ends with the phenylalanine, and has 13 residues. Only the CDR3 DNA stays, 39 bases, in frame from base 1. According to the germline V gene, CDR1 reads MNHEY and CDR2 reads SVGAGI. The trim is 3 bases for V and 7 bases for J, with a gap of 12 bases between the germline ends.